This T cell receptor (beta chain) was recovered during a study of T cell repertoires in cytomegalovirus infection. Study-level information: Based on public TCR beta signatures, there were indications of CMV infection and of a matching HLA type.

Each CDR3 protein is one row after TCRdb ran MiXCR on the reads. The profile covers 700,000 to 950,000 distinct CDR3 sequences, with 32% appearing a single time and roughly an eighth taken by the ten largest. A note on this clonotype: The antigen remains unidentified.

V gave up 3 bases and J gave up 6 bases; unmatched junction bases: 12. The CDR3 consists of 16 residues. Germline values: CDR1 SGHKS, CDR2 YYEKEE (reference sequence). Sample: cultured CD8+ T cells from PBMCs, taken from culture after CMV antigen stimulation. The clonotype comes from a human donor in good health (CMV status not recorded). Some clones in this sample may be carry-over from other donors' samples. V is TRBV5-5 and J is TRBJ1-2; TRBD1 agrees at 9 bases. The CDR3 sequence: CASSWDRVDRLDGYTF. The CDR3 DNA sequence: TGTGCCAGCAGCTGGGACAGGGTAGATCGGCTGGATGGCTACACCTTC. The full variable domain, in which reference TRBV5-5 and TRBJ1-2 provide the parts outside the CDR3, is DAGVTQSPTHLIKTRGQQVTLRCSPISGHKSVSWYQQVLGQGPQFIFQYYEKEERGRGNFPDRFSARQFPNYSSELNVNALLLGDSALYLCASSWDRVDRLDGYTFGSGTRLTVV.